The entry below describes one TCR beta chain. This entry comes from a study of blood T cell repertoires in COVID-19. This CDR3 is 14 amino acids long. V was clipped by 3 bases and J by 2 bases, with 10 bases between them. Germline V gene lookup returns CDR1 SGDLS and CDR2 YYNGEE. Some clones are missing from TCRdb's copy, which holds only in-frame ones; the method was immunoSEQ multiplex PCR. Of approximately 250,000 clones listed, around 80% were seen once; the top ten hold roughly 4%. Participants were placed into cohorts based on the clinical history they reported. This sequence joins TRBV9 and TRBJ2-3; D ambiguous. The source material was PBMCs or T cells enriched from blood (not recorded which). The sequence derives from a man younger than 45 with acute COVID-19. CDR3 residues: CASSASVTTDTQYF. Written as DNA, the CDR3 is TGTGCCAGCAGCGCCAGCGTAACCACAGATACGCAGTATTTT.